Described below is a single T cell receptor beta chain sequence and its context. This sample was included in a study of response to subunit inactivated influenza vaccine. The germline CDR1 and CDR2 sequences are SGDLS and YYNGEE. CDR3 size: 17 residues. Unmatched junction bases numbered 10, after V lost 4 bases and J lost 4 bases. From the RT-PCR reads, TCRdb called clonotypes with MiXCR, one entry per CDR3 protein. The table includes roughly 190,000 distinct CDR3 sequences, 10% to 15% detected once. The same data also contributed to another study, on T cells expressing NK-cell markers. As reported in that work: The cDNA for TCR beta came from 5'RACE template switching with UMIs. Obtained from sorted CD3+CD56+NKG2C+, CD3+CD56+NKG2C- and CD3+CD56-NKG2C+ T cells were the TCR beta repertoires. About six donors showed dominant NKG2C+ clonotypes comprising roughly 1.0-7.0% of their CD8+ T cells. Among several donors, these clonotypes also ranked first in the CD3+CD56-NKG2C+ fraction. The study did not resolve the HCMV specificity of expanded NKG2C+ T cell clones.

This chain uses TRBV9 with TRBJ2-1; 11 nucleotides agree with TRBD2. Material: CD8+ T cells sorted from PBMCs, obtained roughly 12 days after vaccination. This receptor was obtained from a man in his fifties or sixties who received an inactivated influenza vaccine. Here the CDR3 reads CASSSEPGLAAYNEQFF. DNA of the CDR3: TGTGCCAGCAGCTCAGAACCGGGACTAGCGGCATACAATGAGCAGTTCTTC. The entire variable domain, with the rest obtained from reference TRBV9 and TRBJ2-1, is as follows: DSGVTQTPKHLITATGQRVTLRCSPRSGDLSVYWYQQSLDQGLQFLIQYYNGEERAKGNILERFSAQQFPDLHSELNLSSLELGDSALYFCASSSEPGLAAYNEQFFGPGTRLTVL.